The 10 T cell receptor beta chains below come from one sample, sequenced in a study of blood T cell repertoires in COVID-19. The assay was immunoSEQ multiplex PCR, and TCRdb's table has in-frame clones only and misses some. The sample consists of 310,000 or so clones, around 90% of them appearing once. The sequenced sample was PBMCs or T cells enriched from blood (not recorded which). The receptors were sampled from a woman aged 18-29 years with acute COVID-19.

The gene calls are TRBV2 and TRBJ2-1; TRBD2 matches at 10 bases. The germline V gene has CDR1 SNHLY and CDR2 FYNNEI. Germline trimming cut 5 bases from V and 6 bases from J; bases unmatched to any gene: 4. The CDR3 is made up of 14 amino acids. CDR3 coding DNA: TGTGCCAGCAGTTCTAGCGGGAGTATCAATGAGCAGTTCTTC. Encoded protein: CASSSSGSINEQFF.

The chain recombines TRBV15 with TRBJ2-1, with D perhaps TRBD2 (7 bases). Between the trimmed V and J ends, which lost 3 bases and 8 bases, there was a span of 17 bases. Germline CDR1 LNHNV, CDR2 YYDKDF (reference sequence). This CDR3 is built from 15 residues. CDR3 residues: CATSRGGQGGDEQFF. The CDR3 bases are TGTGCCACCAGCAGGGGGGGGCAGGGTGGAGATGAGCAGTTCTTC.

The rearrangement uses TRBV21-1 and TRBJ2-7; the D call of TRBD1 is as the table states it, not checked on the DNA. TRBV21-1 is noted as a pseudogene. The CDR3 runs 21 residues. The CDR3 nucleotides read TGTGCCAGCAGCTCAGAATGTGGTACACCGGGACAACTCCTTTCAAGCGGCGAGCAGTACTTC. It is translated as CASSSECGTPGQLLSSGEQYF.

The chain uses TRBV19 and TRBJ1-5; 9 bases map to TRBD1. Per germline, CDR1 LNHDA and CDR2 SQIVND (reference sequence). J was trimmed by 7 bases and V by 7 bases; bases with no gene match: 11. The CDR3 loop spans 15 amino acids. The CDR3 reads CASITGGTGQQPQHF. In nucleotides, the CDR3 is TGTGCCAGTATCACAGGGGGGACAGGGCAACAGCCCCAGCATTTT.

V is TRBV7-6 and J is TRBJ1-6, with 11 bases aligning to TRBD1. V lost 5 bases, J lost 9 bases, and 3 bases stayed unmatched. Germline values: CDR1 SGHVS, CDR2 FNYEAQ. This CDR3 comprises 14 residues. The CDR3 DNA reads as TGTGCCAGCAGCCCCGGGACAGGGGGTTCACCCCTCCACTTT. It yields the protein CASSPGTGGSPLHF.

This clone has a handful of counts. The chain's CDR3 is CASSYWPLAGVNEQFF. The CDR3 nucleotides read TGTGCCAGCAGTTACTGGCCCCTAGCGGGAGTCAATGAGCAGTTCTTC. V usage is TRBV6-2 or TRBV6-3 and J usage is TRBJ2-1; 10 bases are a match to TRBD2. This CDR3 is built from 16 residues. V gave up 1 base and J gave up 6 bases; unmatched junction bases: 6. Germline V gives CDR1 MNHEY, CDR2 SVGEGT.

The CDR3 sequence: CASSEAGSGGNQPQHF. CDR3 bases: TGTGCCAGCAGTGAAGCAGGGAGTGGAGGCAATCAGCCCCAGCATTTT. V usage is TRBV6-1 and J usage is TRBJ1-5, with unresolved D. The germline gives CDR1 MNHNS, CDR2 SASEGT. The CDR3 loop spans 16 amino acids. V was pared by 0 bases and J by 2 bases, with 11 bases between.

For this clone: It is unclear where the CDR3 begins or ends on the DNA, so no DNA is shown, and the CDR3 is as TCRdb lists it. The V call is TRBV1, the J call TRBJ2-1; the table assigns TRBD2, which was not confirmed against the DNA. TRBV1 is a pseudogene locus. The CDR3 numbers 17 amino acids, ends counted. CDR3 residues: CTSSQAVASGIVNEQFF.

To note about this clone: Different DNA sequences within this sample yield the same CDR3. V usage is TRBV11-2 and J usage is TRBJ2-7; D is ambiguous. V lost 5 bases to trimming and J lost 4 bases, with 6 bases between them. Germline CDR1 and CDR2: SGHAT and FQNNGV. The CDR3 totals 11 residues. CDR3 DNA: TGTGCCAGCAGCCCCTTATACGAGCAGTACTTC. Translating gives CASSPLYEQYF.

The chain joins TRBV11-2 to TRBJ1-2; D is possibly TRBD1 (5 bases). The V end was cut by 6 bases, the J end by 1 base, with 9 bases between. Germline CDR1 SGHAT, CDR2 FQNNGV. CDR3 size: 13 residues. CDR3 residues: CASSQTDNYGYTF. For the CDR3, the DNA is TGTGCCAGCAGTCAGACAGATAACTATGGCTACACCTTC. Using reference TRBV11-2 and TRBJ1-2 for the parts outside the CDR3, the full variable domain is EAGVAQSPRYKIIEKRQSVAFWCNPISGHATLYWYQQILGQGPKLLIQFQNNGVVDDSQLPKDRFSAERLKGVDSTLKIQPAKLEDSAVYLCASSQTDNYGYTFGSGTRLTVV.